This T cell receptor (beta chain) emerged from a study of T cells after yellow fever vaccination. This clonotype was counted a few times. TCRdb reanalysed the 5' RACE reads using MiXCR and keeps one entry per CDR3 protein. The table includes about 550,000 distinct CDR3 sequences, about 19% detected once. The germline gives CDR1 SQVTM, CDR2 ANQGSEA. The CDR3 runs 13 residues. V was clipped by 6 bases and J by 1 base; unmatched bases: 5. This receptor was identified in a man between 25 and 39 years old who received the YFV17D yellow fever vaccine. The V gene is TRBV29-1, the J gene TRBJ1-1; 7 bases fit TRBD1. Source: PBMCs, taken 15 days after the yellow fever booster vaccination. As DNA, the CDR3 is TGCAGCGTAAAGGACAGGACGAACACTGAAGCTTTCTTT. Protein product: CSVKDRTNTEAFF.